This TCR beta chain was sequenced in a study of CD8 T cells in ankylosing spondylitis. The study, taken as a whole, reports: The study identified a TCR beta motif of under ten highly homologous variants that appeared characteristic of ankylosing spondylitis blood.

TCRdb processed the 5' RACE reads anew with MiXCR; each CDR3 protein has one entry. The sample consists of around 180,000 distinct CDR3 sequences, 15% to 20% of them appearing once. This clonotype was seen a few times. Its antigen remains unknown. In germline, CDR1 is SQVTM, CDR2 ANQGSEA. The CDR3 spans 10 residues. The V end lost 6 bases, the J end lost 4 bases, and 6 bases lay between the germline ends. V usage is TRBV29-1 and J usage is TRBJ1-1; D gene ambiguous. This sequence originates from a male donor aged 5 to 30 with ankylosing spondylitis or in good health (not recorded which). Sequencing was carried out using blood, either unsorted or a sorted T cell fraction (not recorded which). Here the CDR3 DNA reads TGCAGCGTGGCAGTCACTGAAGCTTTCTTT. This translates into CSVAVTEAFF.